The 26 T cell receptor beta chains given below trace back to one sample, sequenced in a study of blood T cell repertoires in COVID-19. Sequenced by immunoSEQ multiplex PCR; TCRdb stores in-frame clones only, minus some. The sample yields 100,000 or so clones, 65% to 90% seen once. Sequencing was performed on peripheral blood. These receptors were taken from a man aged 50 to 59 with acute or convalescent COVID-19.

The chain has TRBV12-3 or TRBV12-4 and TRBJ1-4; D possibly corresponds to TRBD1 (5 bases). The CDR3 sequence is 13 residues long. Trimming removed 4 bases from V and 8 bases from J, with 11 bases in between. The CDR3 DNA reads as TGTGCCAGCAGTTCAGAGTGGGGCGAAAAACTGTTTTTT. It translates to CASSSEWGEKLFF.

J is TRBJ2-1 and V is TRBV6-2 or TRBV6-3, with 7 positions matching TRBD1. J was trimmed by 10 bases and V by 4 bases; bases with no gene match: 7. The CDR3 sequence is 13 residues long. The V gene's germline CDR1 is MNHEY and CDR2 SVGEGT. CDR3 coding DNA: TGTGCCAGCAGTTCACCGACAGGGCACGAGCAGTTCTTC. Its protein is CASSSPTGHEQFF.

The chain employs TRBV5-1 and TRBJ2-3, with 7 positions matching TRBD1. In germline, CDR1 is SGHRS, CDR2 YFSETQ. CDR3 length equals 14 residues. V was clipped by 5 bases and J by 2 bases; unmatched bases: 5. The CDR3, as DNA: TGCGCCAGCAGAACCGGGACAGACACAGATACGCAGTATTTT. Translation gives CASRTGTDTDTQYF.

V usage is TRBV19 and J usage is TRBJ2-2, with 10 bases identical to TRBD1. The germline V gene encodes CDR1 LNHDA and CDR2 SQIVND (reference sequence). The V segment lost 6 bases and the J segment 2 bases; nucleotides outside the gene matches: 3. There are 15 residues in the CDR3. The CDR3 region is CASRGTGANTGELFF. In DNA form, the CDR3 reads TGTGCCAGTAGAGGGACAGGGGCTAACACCGGGGAGCTGTTTTTT.

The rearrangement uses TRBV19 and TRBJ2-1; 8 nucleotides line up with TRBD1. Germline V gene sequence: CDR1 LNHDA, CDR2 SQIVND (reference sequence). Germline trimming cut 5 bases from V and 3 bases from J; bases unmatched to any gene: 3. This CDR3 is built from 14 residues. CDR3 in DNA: TGTGCCAGTAGTCCAGGGGGCTACTACAATGAGCAGTTCTTC. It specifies CASSPGGYYNEQFF.

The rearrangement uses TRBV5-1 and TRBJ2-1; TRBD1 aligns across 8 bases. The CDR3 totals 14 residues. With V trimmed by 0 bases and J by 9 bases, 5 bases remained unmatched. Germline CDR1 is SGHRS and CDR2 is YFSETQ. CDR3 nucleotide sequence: TGCGCCAGCAGCTTGGGGCAGGGGGCTGGTGAGCAGTTCTTC. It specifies CASSLGQGAGEQFF.

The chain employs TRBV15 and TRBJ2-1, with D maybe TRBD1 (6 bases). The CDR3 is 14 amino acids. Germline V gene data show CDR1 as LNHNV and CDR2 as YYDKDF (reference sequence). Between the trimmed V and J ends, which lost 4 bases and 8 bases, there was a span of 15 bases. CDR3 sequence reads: CATSTLGRGDEQFF. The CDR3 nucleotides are TGTGCCACCAGCACGCTGGGCAGGGGAGATGAGCAGTTCTTC.

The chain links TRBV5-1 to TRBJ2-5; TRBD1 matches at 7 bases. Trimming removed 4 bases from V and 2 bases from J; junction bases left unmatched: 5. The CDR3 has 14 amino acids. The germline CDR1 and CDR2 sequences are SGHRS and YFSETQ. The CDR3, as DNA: TGCGCCAGCAGCGGGGGACAGCTTCAAGAGACCCAGTACTTC. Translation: CASSGGQLQETQYF.

The CDR3 sequence: CASSRGGMRDYVGQYF. CDR3 nucleotides: TGTGCCAGCAGCCGTGGGGGGATGAGGGACTACGTTGGGCAGTACTTC. The chain uses TRBV28 and TRBJ2-7; TRBD2 aligns across 7 bases. CDR1 and CDR2 from the germline V gene are MDHEN and SYDVKM. The trim removed 6 bases at V and 9 bases at J, leaving 20 bases unmatched. CDR3 length equals 16 residues.

The CDR3 is CAISEALPGLAGSKDEQFF. CDR3 coding DNA: TGTGCCATCAGTGAGGCCCTACCGGGACTAGCGGGCTCTAAGGATGAGCAGTTCTTC. This chain uses TRBV10-3 with TRBJ2-1; 12 positions match TRBD2. CDR1 is ENHRY and CDR2 is SYGVKD in the germline V gene. The V gene end was trimmed by 2 bases and the J gene end by 8 bases; junction bases not matched to a gene: 16. The CDR3 sequence is 19 residues long.

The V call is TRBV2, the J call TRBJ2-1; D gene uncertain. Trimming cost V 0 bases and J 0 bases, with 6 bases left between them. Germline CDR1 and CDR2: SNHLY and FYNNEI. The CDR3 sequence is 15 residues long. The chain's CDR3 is CASSEASSSYNEQFF. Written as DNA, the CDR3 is TGTGCCAGCAGTGAAGCATCCAGCTCCTACAATGAGCAGTTCTTC.

This CDR3 is CASHGRGTANTEAFF. CDR3 bases: TGCGCCAGCCACGGACGGGGAACAGCGAACACTGAAGCTTTCTTT. The chain links TRBV5-1 to TRBJ1-1, with D uncertain. V was shortened by 7 bases and J by 1 base, with 17 bases between the two germline ends. The germline V gene has CDR1 SGHRS and CDR2 YFSETQ. The CDR3 totals 15 residues.

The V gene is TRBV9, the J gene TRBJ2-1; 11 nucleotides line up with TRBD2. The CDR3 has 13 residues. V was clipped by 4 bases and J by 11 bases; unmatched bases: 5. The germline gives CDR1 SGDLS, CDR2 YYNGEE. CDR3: CASSPLAGGQQFF. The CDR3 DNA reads TGTGCCAGCAGCCCTCTAGCGGGGGGCCAGCAGTTCTTC.

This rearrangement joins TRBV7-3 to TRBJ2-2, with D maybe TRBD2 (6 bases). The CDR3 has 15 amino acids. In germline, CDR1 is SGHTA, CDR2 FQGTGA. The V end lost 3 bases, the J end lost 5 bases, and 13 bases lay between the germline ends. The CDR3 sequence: CASSLRARDTGELFF. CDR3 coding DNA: TGTGCCAGCAGCTTGCGGGCGCGGGATACCGGGGAGCTGTTTTTT.

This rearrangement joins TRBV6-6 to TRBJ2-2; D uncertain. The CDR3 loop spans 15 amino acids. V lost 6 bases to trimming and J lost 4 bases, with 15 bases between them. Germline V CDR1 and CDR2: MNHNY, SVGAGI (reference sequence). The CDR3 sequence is CASSPRSRGTGELFF. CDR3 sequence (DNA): TGTGCCAGCAGCCCACGGTCCCGTGGCACCGGGGAGCTGTTTTTT.

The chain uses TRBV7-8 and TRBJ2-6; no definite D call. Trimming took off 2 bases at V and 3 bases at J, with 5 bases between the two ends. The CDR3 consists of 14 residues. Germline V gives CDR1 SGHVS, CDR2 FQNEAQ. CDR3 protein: CASSLPGGANVLTF. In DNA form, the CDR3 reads TGTGCCAGCAGCTTACCGGGTGGGGCCAACGTCCTGACTTTC.

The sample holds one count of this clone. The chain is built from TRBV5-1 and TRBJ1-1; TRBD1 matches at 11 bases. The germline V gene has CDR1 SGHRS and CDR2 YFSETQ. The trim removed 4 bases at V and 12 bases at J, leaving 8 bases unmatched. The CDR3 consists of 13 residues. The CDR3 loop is CASSPRDRGTSFF. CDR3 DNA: TGCGCCAGCAGCCCCCGGGACAGGGGGACGTCTTTCTTT.

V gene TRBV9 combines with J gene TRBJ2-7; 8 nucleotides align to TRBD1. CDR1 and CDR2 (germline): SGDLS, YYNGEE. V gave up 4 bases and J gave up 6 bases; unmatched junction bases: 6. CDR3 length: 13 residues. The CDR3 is CASSPGQAGEQYF. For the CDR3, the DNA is TGTGCCAGCAGCCCGGGACAGGCGGGCGAGCAGTACTTC.

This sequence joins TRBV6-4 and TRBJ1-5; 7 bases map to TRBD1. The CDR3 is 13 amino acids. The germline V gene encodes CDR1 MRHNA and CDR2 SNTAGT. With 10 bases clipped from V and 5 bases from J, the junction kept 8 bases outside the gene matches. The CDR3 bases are TGTGCCAAACAGGGGTGCGTTTATCAGCCCCAGCATTTT. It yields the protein CAKQGCVYQPQHF.

CDR3 region: CASSQGDSPLHF. The CDR3 DNA is TGCGCCAGCAGCCAAGGAGATTCACCCCTCCACTTT. The rearrangement joins TRBV4-1 to TRBJ1-6, with no clear D. Per the germline V gene, CDR1 is MGHRA and CDR2 is YSYEKL. Trimming removed 1 base at V and 8 bases at J, with 3 bases between. CDR3 length: 12 amino acids.

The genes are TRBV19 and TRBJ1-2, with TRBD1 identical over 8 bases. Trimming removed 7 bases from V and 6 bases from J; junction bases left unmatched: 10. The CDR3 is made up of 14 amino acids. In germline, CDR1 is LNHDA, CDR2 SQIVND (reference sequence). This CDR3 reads CASTPDRARHGYTF. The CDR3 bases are TGTGCCAGTACCCCGGACAGGGCGCGACATGGCTACACCTTC.

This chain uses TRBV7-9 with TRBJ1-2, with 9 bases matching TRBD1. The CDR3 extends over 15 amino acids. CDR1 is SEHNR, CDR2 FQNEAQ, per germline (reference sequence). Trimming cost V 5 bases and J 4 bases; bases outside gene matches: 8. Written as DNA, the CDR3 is TGTGCCAGCAGCACCACAGGGGGCTTGGGCTATGGCTACACCTTC. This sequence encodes CASSTTGGLGYGYTF.

CDR3 loop: CASSQDRESETQYF. The CDR3 DNA follows: TGTGCCAGCAGCCAGGACAGGGAGTCGGAGACCCAGTACTTC. V and J are TRBV11-2 and TRBJ2-5; 8 positions agree with TRBD1. In germline, CDR1 is SGHAT, CDR2 FQNNGV. The CDR3 has 14 amino acids. Trimming at V came to 5 bases and at J to 5 bases, leaving 7 bases not matched to a gene.

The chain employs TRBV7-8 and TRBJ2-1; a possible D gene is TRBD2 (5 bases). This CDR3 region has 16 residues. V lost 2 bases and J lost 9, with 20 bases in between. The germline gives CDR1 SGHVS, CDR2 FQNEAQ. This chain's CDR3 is CASSLTSGSGYGEQFF. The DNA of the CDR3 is TGTGCCAGCAGCTTAACTTCTGGTTCGGGGTATGGTGAGCAGTTCTTC.

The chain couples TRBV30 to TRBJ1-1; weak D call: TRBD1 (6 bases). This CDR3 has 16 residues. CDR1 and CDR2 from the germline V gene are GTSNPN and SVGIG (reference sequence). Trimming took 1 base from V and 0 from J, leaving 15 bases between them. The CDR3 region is CAWSGGDRRMNTEAFF. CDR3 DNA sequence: TGTGCCTGGAGTGGGGGCGACAGGAGGATGAACACTGAAGCTTTCTTT.

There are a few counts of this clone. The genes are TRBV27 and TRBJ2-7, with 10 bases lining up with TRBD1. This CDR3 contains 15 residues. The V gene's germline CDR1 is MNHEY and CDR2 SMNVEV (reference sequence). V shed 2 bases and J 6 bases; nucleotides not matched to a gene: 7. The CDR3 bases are TGTGCCAGCAGTTTAGGAGGGACAGGGGAAAGCGAGCAGTACTTC. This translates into CASSLGGTGESEQYF.